These 9 T cell receptor beta chains share one sample of origin, sequenced in a study of Ad26.COV2.S vaccination and SARS-CoV-2 variants. Clones were read by immunoSEQ multiplex PCR, and TCRdb kept only the in-frame ones, dropping some. In the table there are 510,000 or so clones, roughly 87% of which are singletons. This sample's treatment: about 20 received Ad26.COV2.S at low or high dose, single or two shots; 5 received placebo; per-sample allocation not given. Samples were taken on day 63 after the first vaccine or placebo injection. The sequencing used peripheral blood, collected in a trial of Ad26.COV2.S vaccine versus placebo. These receptors were collected from a person between 18 and 59 years old who received the Ad26.COV2.S COVID-19 vaccine or a placebo.

This chain connects TRBV28 to TRBJ2-1; 10 nucleotides match TRBD1. This CDR3 region has 19 residues. CDR1 and CDR2 from the germline V gene are MDHEN and SYDVKM. The trim removed 2 bases at V and 1 base at J, leaving 11 bases unmatched. CDR3 nucleotides: TGTGCCAGCAGTTTAAGCCCAAGGAGGGGACAGGGGTCCTACAATGAGCAGTTCTTC. This translates into CASSLSPRRGQGSYNEQFF.

The V gene is TRBV5-4, the J gene TRBJ2-7; possible D gene TRBD1, 6 bases. This CDR3 spans 12 amino acids. Germline V lookup: CDR1 SGHNT, CDR2 YYREEE (reference sequence). V shed 2 bases and J shed 3 bases, with 6 bases lying between them. In nucleotides, the CDR3 is TGTGCCAGCAGCTTAGGGGGCTACGAGCAGTACTTC. This gives the protein CASSLGGYEQYF.

The chain joins TRBV27 to TRBJ2-7, with D hard to call. CDR3 length: 13 amino acids. V was clipped by 7 bases and J by 1 base, with 11 bases between them. Germline CDR1 is MNHEY and CDR2 is SMNVEV (reference sequence). CDR3 DNA sequence: TGTGCCAGCAAAAGGCTTGGGTCCTACGAGCAGTACTTC. This encodes CASKRLGSYEQYF.

The chain combines TRBV7-8 with TRBJ1-4, with 9 bases identical to TRBD1. This CDR3 has 14 amino acids. Germline lookup yields CDR1 SGHVS and CDR2 FQNEAQ. J was trimmed by 8 bases and V by 1 base; bases with no gene match: 2. CDR3 region: CASSLGTGVEKLFF. For the CDR3, the DNA is TGTGCCAGCAGCTTAGGGACAGGGGTGGAAAAACTGTTTTTT. The entire variable domain, with the rest obtained from reference TRBV7-8 and TRBJ1-4, is as follows: GAGVSQSPRYKVAKRGQDVALRCDPISGHVSLFWYQQALGQGPEFLTYFQNEAQLDKSGLPSDRFFAERPEGSVSTLKIQRTQQEDSAVYLCASSLGTGVEKLFFGSGTQLSVL.

The chain joins TRBV4-2 to TRBJ1-4; D is ambiguous. This CDR3 comprises 15 residues. Germline CDR1 is LGHNA and CDR2 is YNFKEQ. V dropped 4 bases and J dropped 0 bases, with 9 bases sitting between them. CDR3 in DNA: TGTGCCAGCAGCCCTCGAGTTGCAACTAATGAAAAACTGTTTTTT. Protein: CASSPRVATNEKLFF.

V gene TRBV7-6 combines with J gene TRBJ1-4; no firm D call. The germline V and J ends were trimmed by 3 bases and 4 bases, with 15 bases remaining between them. Germline CDR1 is SGHVS and CDR2 is FNYEAQ. The CDR3 is 16 residues long. The CDR3 spells CASSFRPTARNEKLFF. The CDR3 DNA reads TGTGCCAGCAGCTTTCGACCCACAGCGCGTAATGAAAAACTGTTTTTT. Combining the CDR3 with reference TRBV7-6 and TRBJ1-4 gives the whole variable domain GAGVSQSPRYKVTKRGQDVALRCDPISGHVSLYWYRQALGQGPEFLTYFNYEAQQDKSGLPNDRFSAERPEGSISTLTIQRTEQRDSAMYRCASSFRPTARNEKLFFGSGTQLSVL.

The chain couples TRBV20-1 to TRBJ2-7; D gene unclear. The germline V gene encodes CDR1 DFQATT and CDR2 SNEGSKA (reference sequence). With 2 bases removed from V and 6 bases from J, the gap between germline ends came to 8 bases. The CDR3 runs 11 residues. This CDR3 is CSARPKPEQYF. CDR3 sequence (DNA): TGCAGTGCTAGACCTAAGCCCGAGCAGTACTTC.

The V and J genes are TRBV15 and TRBJ2-3; no clear D gene. The CDR3 runs to 19 residues. V lost 0 bases and J lost 1, with 20 bases in between. CDR1 is LNHNV, CDR2 YYDKDF, per germline (reference sequence). This chain's CDR3 is CATSRDPPALGLGTDTQYF. The CDR3 region has the DNA TGTGCCACCAGCAGAGATCCCCCCGCCCTAGGTTTGGGCACAGATACGCAGTATTTT.

The rearrangement joins TRBV11-1 to TRBJ2-3; D is unresolved. Germline CDR1 reads SGHAT; CDR2 reads FQDESV (reference sequence). CDR3 length: 13 amino acids. The V end lost 5 bases, the J end lost 2 bases, and 8 bases lay between the germline ends. The CDR3 is CASSADHTDTQYF. The CDR3 region has the DNA TGTGCCAGCAGCGCGGACCACACAGATACGCAGTATTTT. The variable domain in full, with the rest retrieved from reference TRBV11-1 and TRBJ2-3, is EAEVAQSPRYKITEKSQAVAFWCDPISGHATLYWYRQILGQGPELLVQFQDESVVDDSQLPKDRFSAERLKGVDSTLKIQPAELGDSAMYLCASSADHTDTQYFGPGTRLTVL.